A selection of T cell receptor beta chains follows, all from one sample in a study of T cell changes during pregnancy in multiple sclerosis. The assay was immunoSEQ multiplex PCR, and TCRdb's table has in-frame clones only and misses some. The table includes roughly 45,000 clones, about 88% detected once. Sample: CD4+ T cells from peripheral blood mononuclear cells, taken in the second trimester of pregnancy. These receptors originate from a female donor with multiple sclerosis, enrolled in a pregnancy study. Both conserved end residues are part of each CDR3. A D gene is named only where the DNA matches it firmly. Clone sizes are given selectively: once, few, many, or a class where the clone is expanded.

j_gene | abundance | d_gene | v_gene | CDR3nt | CDR3aa
TRBJ2-1 | . | TRBD1 | TRBV11-1 | TGTGCCAGCAGCCGTACAGGGGTGGTTAATGAGCAGTTCTTC | CASSRTGVVNEQFF
TRBJ2-7 | . | TRBD1 | TRBV15 | TGTGCCACCAGCAGAGACGACAGGGGGCGGGGAACCTACGAGCAGTACTTC | CATSRDDRGRGTYEQYF
TRBJ2-1 | few | . | TRBV4-1 | TGCGCCAGCAGCCCCCGACTTGGCTCCTACAATGAGCAGTTCTTC | CASSPRLGSYNEQFF
TRBJ2-1 | . | TRBD1 | TRBV2 | TGTGCCAGCCAAGGACAGGTTTACAATGAGCAGTTCTTC | CASQGQVYNEQFF
TRBJ2-3 | . | . | TRBV10-3 | TGTGCCATCAGTGAGACCAGTCCAGATACGCAGTATTTT | CAISETSPDTQYF
TRBJ2-7 | few | TRBD2 | TRBV5-4 | TGTGCCAGCAGCCCACAGCGGGGATCCTACGAGCAGTACTTC | CASSPQRGSYEQYF
TRBJ2-2 | . | . | TRBV7-3 | TGTGCCAGCAGCTTGTTTTCGCTGGGGACACCCAGGACCGGGGAGCTGTTTTTT | CASSLFSLGTPRTGELFF
TRBJ2-7 | . | . | TRBV5-1 | TGCGCCAGCAGCGTGGACGGGATCTCCTACGAGCAGTACTTC | CASSVDGISYEQYF
TRBJ2-3 | . | . | TRBV28 | TGTGCCAGCAGGGACACGCCAGAGGATACGCAGTATTTT | CASRDTPEDTQYF
TRBJ1-5 | . | . | TRBV5-6 | TGTGCCAGCAGCTTGAAGGCACCCCCGGGCTCGGGGCAGCCCCAGCATTTT | CASSLKAPPGSGQPQHF
TRBJ1-5 | few | . | TRBV19 | TGTGCCAGTAGTATAGGGGCAGGGGCCAATCAGCCCCAGCATTTT | CASSIGAGANQPQHF
TRBJ2-2 | . | TRBD2 | TRBV7-9 | TGTGCCAGCAGCTTAGGAGGGTTAGCGGGGATCACCGGGGAGCTGTTTTTT | CASSLGGLAGITGELFF
TRBJ2-4 | . | TRBD2 | TRBV18 | TGTGCCAGCTCACCACCGTATAGCGGGAGGTTAGGCAAAAACATTCAGTACTTC | CASSPPYSGRLGKNIQYF
TRBJ1-5 | . | . | TRBV18 | TGTGCCAGCTCATCTGACGGTAGCAGGGCCAATCAGCCCCAGCATTTT | CASSSDGSRANQPQHF
TRBJ2-7 | . | . | TRBV29-1 | TGCAGCGTCCGAGGATCCTACGAGCAGTACTTC | CSVRGSYEQYF
TRBJ2-7 | . | . | TRBV4-2 | TGTGCCAGCAGCCAAGTTGGGAGGACGGGATTCTACGAGCAGTACTTC | CASSQVGRTGFYEQYF
TRBJ2-5 | . | TRBD2 | TRBV29-1 | TGCAGCGTCGCATCACTAGCGGGAGGTCCAGAGACCCAGTACTTC | CSVASLAGGPETQYF
TRBJ1-1 | . | TRBD1 | TRBV28 | TGTGCCAGCAGCCCGGGGGACAGGGCGAAAGCTTTCTTT | CASSPGDRAKAFF
TRBJ1-5 | . | TRBD1 | TRBV19 | TGTGCCAGTACCTCTCCGGGGAGGTCAGGGGGACAGCCCCAGCATTTT | CASTSPGRSGGQPQHF
TRBJ2-1 | . | . | TRBV27 | TGTGCCAGCAATCCCGTTGGGCTCACCGCCAATGAGCAGTTCTTC | CASNPVGLTANEQFF
TRBJ2-2 | . | . | TRBV21-1 | TGTGCCAGCAGCAATGGGAGCCCGGGACAGGTGAACACCGGGGAGCTGTTTTTT | CASSNGSPGQVNTGELFF
TRBJ2-3 | . | . | TRBV29-1 | TGCAGCGTTACCTCGACAGCAGATACGCAGTATTTT | CSVTSTADTQYF
TRBJ2-7 | . | TRBD2 | TRBV7-9 | TGTGCCGGCGGGAGCTCCTACGAGCAGTACTTC | CAGGSSYEQYF
TRBJ2-3 | . | TRBD1 | TRBV5-6 | TGTGCCAGCAGCCCGCAGGGCCGGGACAGGGGCCCAGATACGCAGTATTTT | CASSPQGRDRGPDTQYF
TRBJ2-7 | . | TRBD1 | TRBV29-1 | TGCAGCCTCCGGGACAGGGGTTCTTTTTCCTACGAGCAGTACTTC | CSLRDRGSFSYEQYF
TRBJ1-4 | once | . | TRBV6-1 | TGTGCCAGCAGTGAAGCCAGGGTTGGTGAAAAACTGTTTTTT | CASSEARVGEKLFF
TRBJ2-7 | . | TRBD2 | TRBV11-2 | TGTGCCAGCAGCAGGGGACTAGCGGGGAGGGAGCAGTACTTC | CASSRGLAGREQYF
TRBJ2-1 | . | . | TRBV4-3 | TGCGCCAGCAGCCAAGTGGACCAGGGCCACGAGCAGTTCTTC | CASSQVDQGHEQFF
TRBJ2-2 | . | . | TRBV7-7 | TGTGCTAGCAGCTTAGATCCGGGGTCGCCTACCACCGGGGAGCTGTTTTTT | CASSLDPGSPTTGELFF